The table lists the clone carrying this T cell receptor beta chain with a few counts. Its antigen is undetermined. The data were taken from a study of T cells after yellow fever vaccination. Study at large: Any fraction with a low cell number was prepared using SMART-Seq v4 Ultra Low Input. Study-wide results and limits: Researchers report a weaker secondary response that nonetheless peaked faster, day 5 versus 15. After the booster, nearly 98% of CD4 and 75% to 90% of CD8 primary-response clones were re-detected.

Synthesis of TCR cDNA relied on 5'RACE template switching, which attached a universal primer site and UMIs. TCRdb recomputed calls from the 5' RACE reads with MiXCR, one row per CDR3 protein. The sample records some 670,000 distinct CDR3 sequences, approximately 13% being singletons. The CDR3 length is 12 residues. The junction had 7 bases not matched to a gene; V was cut back by 5 bases and J by 10 bases. This TCR came from a man aged 25 to 40 who received the YFV17D yellow fever vaccine. Specimen: PBMCs, collected on the day of the yellow fever booster vaccination. The chain combines TRBV12-3 or TRBV12-4 with TRBJ1-1; 7 nucleotides line up with TRBD1. This chain's CDR3 is CASSRMTGRAFF. CDR3 bases: TGTGCCAGCAGTCGAATGACAGGGAGAGCTTTCTTT.